One and the same sample provided the 28 T cell receptor beta chains below, sequenced in a study of blood T cell repertoires in COVID-19. Clones were read by immunoSEQ multiplex PCR, and TCRdb kept only the in-frame ones, dropping some. This table holds around 190,000 clones, roughly nine tenths found once. The sequenced sample consisted of peripheral blood. The receptors originated from a man aged 18 to 35 who had recovered from COVID-19.

The chain has TRBV5-1 and TRBJ2-1, with 8 positions matching TRBD2. The germline gives CDR1 SGHRS, CDR2 YFSETQ. V gave up 3 bases and J gave up 2 bases; unmatched junction bases: 4. The CDR3 extends over 15 amino acids. Written as DNA, the CDR3 is TGCGCCAGCAGCTCCGGGACTAGAACCTACAATGAGCAGTTCTTC. Translating it yields CASSSGTRTYNEQFF. The full variable domain, completed using reference TRBV5-1 and TRBJ2-1, is KAGVTQTPRYLIKTRGQQVTLSCSPISGHRSVSWYQQTPGQGLQFLFEYFSETQRNKGNFPGRFSGRQFSNSRSEMNVSTLELGDSALYLCASSSGTRTYNEQFFGPGTRLTVL.

V usage is TRBV12-3 or TRBV12-4 and J usage is TRBJ2-7; a weak D match, TRBD1 (7 bases). V was clipped by 5 bases and J by 7 bases, with 15 bases between them. The CDR3 sequence is 13 residues long. The CDR3: CASSPGGFPEQYF. CDR3 DNA: TGTGCCAGCAGTCCAGGGGGGTTCCCGGAGCAGTACTTC.

This clone was seen once. V gene TRBV12-5 combines with J gene TRBJ2-5; TRBD2 matches at 9 bases. Germline V CDR1 and CDR2: LGHNT, FRNRAP. This CDR3 comprises 17 residues. V was clipped by 0 bases and J by 4 bases; unmatched bases: 9. The CDR3: CASGLVSWTSEPETQYF. The DNA of the CDR3 is TGTGCTAGTGGTTTGGTTTCTTGGACTAGCGAACCAGAGACCCAGTACTTC.

The CDR3 nucleotides read TGTGCCAGCAGTTACGGGCGGGGTCCAACTAATGAAAAACTGTTTTTT. Its protein is CASSYGRGPTNEKLFF. The rearrangement links TRBV6-5 to TRBJ1-4; D is unclear. V was shortened by 2 bases and J by 0 bases, with 10 bases between the two germline ends. CDR1 is MNHEY, CDR2 SVGAGI, per germline. The CDR3 length is 16 residues.

This clone was recorded a few times. V gene TRBV19 combines with J gene TRBJ2-2, with 9 bases fitting TRBD1. Germline lookup yields CDR1 LNHDA and CDR2 SQIVND (reference sequence). CDR3 size: 15 residues. J gave up 4 bases and V 6 bases, and 6 bases lay outside the gene matches. CDR3 sequence (DNA): TGTGCCAGTAGCCCGGACAGGGGTGGCACCGGGGAGCTGTTTTTT. The encoded protein is CASSPDRGGTGELFF.

The gene calls are TRBV7-2 and TRBJ1-1; 7 nucleotides agree with TRBD1. The length of the CDR3 is 14 residues. Per the germline V gene, CDR1 is SGHTA and CDR2 is FQGNSA. The ends lost 0 bases at V and 11 bases at J; junction bases unmatched: 9. This chain's CDR3 is CASSLALARGMAFF. The CDR3 DNA reads as TGTGCCAGCAGCTTAGCGCTGGCCAGGGGGATGGCTTTCTTT.

The rearrangement joins TRBV10-3 to TRBJ2-1; 9 bases map to TRBD2. V lost 2 bases to trimming and J lost 1 base; unmatched junction nucleotides: 3. The CDR3 has 16 amino acids. Germline V gene sequence: CDR1 ENHRY, CDR2 SYGVKD. CDR3 sequence reads: CAISELAGSSYNEQFF. The CDR3 DNA reads TGTGCCATCAGTGAGCTAGCGGGATCTTCCTACAATGAGCAGTTCTTC.

The chain combines TRBV5-1 with TRBJ1-1; tentative D call: TRBD1 (5 bases). Germline V lookup: CDR1 SGHRS, CDR2 YFSETQ. The CDR3 runs 13 residues. V was trimmed by 1 base and J by 3 bases, leaving 7 bases between them. The chain's CDR3 is CASSLRGDTEAFF. For the CDR3, the DNA is TGCGCCAGCAGCTTGCGGGGGGACACTGAAGCTTTCTTT.

The chain combines TRBV5-1 with TRBJ2-7; TRBD1 aligns across 11 bases. The CDR3 is 14 amino acids. The V gene's germline CDR1 is SGHRS and CDR2 YFSETQ. Germline trimming cut 3 bases from V and 5 bases from J; bases unmatched to any gene: 4. CDR3 sequence reads: CASSWGTGGDEQYF. The CDR3 coding sequence is TGCGCCAGCAGCTGGGGGACAGGGGGAGACGAGCAGTACTTC.

This CDR3 reads CASSLFSTEAFF. The CDR3 region has the DNA TGTGCCAGCAGCTTGTTTAGCACTGAAGCTTTCTTT. The V gene is TRBV5-4, the J gene TRBJ1-1; D remains unclear. The germline CDR1 and CDR2 sequences are SGHNT and YYREEE (reference sequence). Trimming left V 1 base short and J 4 bases short, with 5 bases between. The CDR3 covers 12 residues.

The chain combines TRBV5-4 with TRBJ2-3; weak D call: TRBD2 (6 bases). The V end lost 0 bases, the J end lost 2 bases, and 10 bases lay between the germline ends. This CDR3 has 15 amino acids. CDR1 is SGHNT, CDR2 YYREEE, per germline (reference sequence). The CDR3 coding sequence is TGTGCCAGCAGCTTGGGGGACTCCTACACAGATACGCAGTATTTT. Translated, it gives CASSLGDSYTDTQYF.

The chain combines TRBV4-1 with TRBJ1-5; weak D call: TRBD1 (6 bases). V was shortened by 3 bases and J by 4 bases, with 13 bases between the two germline ends. This CDR3 is 15 amino acids long. Germline CDR1 and CDR2: MGHRA and YSYEKL. CDR3 DNA: TGCGCCAGCAGCCAGGGGGGGGCACTAAATCAGCCCCAGCATTTT. Translating it yields CASSQGGALNQPQHF.

The chain combines TRBV7-8 with TRBJ1-3; the D is unclear. The CDR3 is 17 amino acids. The germline V gene has CDR1 SGHVS and CDR2 FQNEAQ. The V and J ends lost 4 bases and 0 bases respectively, with 16 bases between them. The CDR3 bases are TGTGCCAGCAGCTCCCTCGGGCGGGGAGGCTCTGGAAACACCATATATTTT. It encodes CASSSLGRGGSGNTIYF.

This chain's CDR3 is CASSLRDRGVTGELFF. The DNA for the CDR3 is TGTGCCAGCAGCCTCCGGGACAGGGGAGTAACCGGGGAGCTGTTTTTT. This sequence joins TRBV4-2 and TRBJ2-2; 10 bases are shared with TRBD1. Germline CDR1 is LGHNA and CDR2 is YNFKEQ. This CDR3 spans 16 amino acids. The trim removed 4 bases at V and 5 bases at J, leaving 7 bases unmatched.

The rearrangement joins TRBV6-2 or TRBV6-3 to TRBJ2-1; 7 bases are shared with TRBD1. After removal of 4 bases from V and 0 bases from J, the junction contained 6 bases not matched to a gene. This CDR3 has 16 residues. Germline loops: CDR1 MNHEY, CDR2 SVGEGT. CDR3 DNA sequence: TGTGCCAGCAGTTCCAGACAGGGTGGCTCCTACAATGAGCAGTTCTTC. This codes for CASSSRQGGSYNEQFF.

This clone was observed a single time. The gene calls are TRBV10-3 and TRBJ1-1; TRBD1 matches 7 bases. The CDR3 contains 18 residues. Germline values: CDR1 ENHRY, CDR2 SYGVKD. Trimming removed 2 bases from V and 3 bases from J; junction bases left unmatched: 15. The CDR3 loop reads CAISEGGDRAYGDTEAFF. The DNA of the CDR3 is TGTGCCATCAGTGAGGGTGGAGACAGGGCCTACGGTGACACTGAAGCTTTCTTT.

This chain uses TRBV6-5 with TRBJ2-2, with 12 bases that match TRBD2. J was trimmed by 5 bases and V by 4 bases; bases with no gene match: 5. Germline-derived CDR1 and CDR2 are MNHEY and SVGAGI. The CDR3 length is 16 residues. CDR3 sequence reads: CASSFQLAGGTGELFF. The CDR3 coding sequence is TGTGCCAGCAGTTTTCAACTAGCGGGAGGAACCGGGGAGCTGTTTTTT.

The CDR3 region is CASSLWDSSGNTIYF. The CDR3, as DNA: TGTGCCAGCAGTTTATGGGACAGCTCTGGAAACACCATATATTTT. The rearrangement links TRBV28 to TRBJ1-3; the D gene is possibly TRBD1 (6 bases). Germline V gene data show CDR1 as MDHEN and CDR2 as SYDVKM. CDR3 length equals 15 residues. V was trimmed by 0 bases and J by 0 bases, leaving 6 bases between them.

The J gene is TRBJ2-5, the V gene TRBV20-1; TRBD1 matches at 7 bases. Germline V gene data show CDR1 as DFQATT and CDR2 as SNEGSKA (reference sequence). V gave up 8 bases and J gave up 10 bases; unmatched junction bases: 10. The CDR3 sequence is 11 residues long. The DNA for the CDR3 is TGCAGTACAGGGGCTAGGTGGGACCAGTACTTC. Translated, it gives CSTGARWDQYF.

The rearrangement joins TRBV7-2 to TRBJ1-1; D is possibly TRBD1 (6 bases). Germline V gene lookup returns CDR1 SGHTA and CDR2 FQGNSA. Deletions cut 2 bases from V and 3 bases from J, with 10 bases between. The CDR3 is made up of 14 amino acids. As DNA, the CDR3 is TGTGCCAGCAGCTTAAATCCAGGGGACACTGAAGCTTTCTTT. Amino acids: CASSLNPGDTEAFF.

V and J are TRBV4-3 and TRBJ1-1, with a weak D call TRBD1 (6 bases). Trimming took off 0 bases at V and 5 bases at J, with 16 bases between the two ends. The CDR3 extends over 16 amino acids. The germline V gene has CDR1 LGHNA and CDR2 YSLEER. CDR3: CASSQDSRGGRTEAFF. CDR3 nucleotide sequence: TGCGCCAGCAGCCAAGATTCTCGGGGGGGCCGGACTGAAGCTTTCTTT.

The chain combines TRBV28 with TRBJ1-1, with no clear D. CDR1 and CDR2 from the germline V gene are MDHEN and SYDVKM. Trimming stripped 2 bases from V and 6 bases from J, with 7 bases between. The CDR3 length is 12 residues. CDR3 bases: TGTGCCAGCAGTTTAACTGTACCTGAAGCTTTCTTT. Its protein is CASSLTVPEAFF. Complete variable domain (other parts from reference TRBV28 and TRBJ1-1): DVKVTQSSRYLVKRTGEKVFLECVQDMDHENMFWYRQDPGLGLRLIYFSYDVKMKEKGDIPEGYSVSREKKERFSLILESASTNQTSMYLCASSLTVPEAFFGQGTRLTVV.

CDR3 loop: CASSSLEGNTEAFF. The DNA of the CDR3 is TGTGCCAGCAGCTCGCTGGAGGGGAACACTGAAGCTTTCTTT. This rearrangement joins TRBV7-2 to TRBJ1-1; no reliable D call. The germline gives CDR1 SGHTA, CDR2 FQGNSA. The ends were cut back, 4 bases at V and 1 base at J, with 10 bases in the middle. The CDR3 runs 14 residues.

The chain recombines TRBV5-1 with TRBJ2-1; 7 bases map to TRBD1. This CDR3 spans 16 amino acids. V lost 0 bases and J lost 5; bases outside the gene matches: 8. Germline assignment: CDR1 SGHRS and CDR2 YFSETQ. CDR3 protein: CASSLEQTGFNNEQFF. In nucleotides, the CDR3 is TGCGCCAGCAGCTTGGAGCAGACAGGGTTTAACAATGAGCAGTTCTTC.

The chain's CDR3 is CSGTGANTEAFF. In DNA, the CDR3 is TGCAGCGGGACAGGGGCGAACACTGAAGCTTTCTTT. The rearrangement joins TRBV29-1 to TRBJ1-1; TRBD1 aligns across 9 bases. Germline assignment: CDR1 SQVTM and CDR2 ANQGSEA. Unmatched junction bases numbered 1, after V lost 7 bases and J lost 1 base. This CDR3 comprises 12 residues.

The genes are TRBV5-4 and TRBJ2-2; TRBD1 is a possible D gene (5 bases). V was pared by 2 bases and J by 4 bases, with 18 bases between. The CDR3 runs to 17 residues. Germline V gives CDR1 SGHNT, CDR2 YYREEE (reference sequence). The CDR3 reads CASSFNHGGGATGELFF. Here the CDR3 DNA reads TGTGCCAGCAGCTTTAACCACGGCGGTGGGGCCACCGGGGAGCTGTTTTTT. The full variable domain, completed using reference TRBV5-4 and TRBJ2-2, is ETGVTQSPTHLIKTRGQQVTLRCSSQSGHNTVSWYQQALGQGPQFIFQYYREEENGRGNFPPRFSGLQFPNYSSELNVNALELDDSALYLCASSFNHGGGATGELFFGEGSRLTVL.

The chain joins TRBV12-3 or TRBV12-4 to TRBJ2-3; no clear D. V dropped 2 bases and J dropped 7 bases, with 7 bases sitting between them. The length of the CDR3 is 12 residues. The CDR3: CASSLNVNTQYF. The CDR3 bases are TGTGCCAGCAGTTTAAATGTCAATACGCAGTATTTT.

J is TRBJ2-7 and V is TRBV11-2; the match to TRBD2 covers 8 bases. Trimming removed 0 bases from V and 5 bases from J; junction bases left unmatched: 12. The length of the CDR3 is 17 residues. Germline lookup yields CDR1 SGHAT and CDR2 FQNNGV. The CDR3 DNA reads TGTGCCAGCAGCTTAGATCTTTATCTAGCGGGTCGCGACGAGCAGTACTTC. This gives the protein CASSLDLYLAGRDEQYF.